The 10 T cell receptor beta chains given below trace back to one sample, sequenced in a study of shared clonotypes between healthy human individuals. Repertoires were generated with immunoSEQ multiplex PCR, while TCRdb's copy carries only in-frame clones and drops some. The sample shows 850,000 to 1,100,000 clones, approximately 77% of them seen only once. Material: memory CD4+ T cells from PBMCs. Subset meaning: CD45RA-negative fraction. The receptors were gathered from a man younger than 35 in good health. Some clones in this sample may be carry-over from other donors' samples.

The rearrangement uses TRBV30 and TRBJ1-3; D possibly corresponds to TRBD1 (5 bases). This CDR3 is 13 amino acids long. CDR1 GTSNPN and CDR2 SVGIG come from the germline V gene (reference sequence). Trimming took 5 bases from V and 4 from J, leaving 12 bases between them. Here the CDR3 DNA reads TGTGCCTGGGGAGGAGCAGGGGGAAACACCATATATTTT. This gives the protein CAWGGAGGNTIYF.

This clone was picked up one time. The CDR3 sequence: CASSLVGGYNEQFF. CDR3 bases: TGTGCCAGCAGCTTAGTGGGCGGCTACAATGAGCAGTTCTTC. V usage is TRBV7-8 and J usage is TRBJ2-1; D uncertain. The germline gives CDR1 SGHVS, CDR2 FQNEAQ. V was shortened by 1 base and J by 3 bases, with 7 bases between the two germline ends. The CDR3 runs 14 residues.

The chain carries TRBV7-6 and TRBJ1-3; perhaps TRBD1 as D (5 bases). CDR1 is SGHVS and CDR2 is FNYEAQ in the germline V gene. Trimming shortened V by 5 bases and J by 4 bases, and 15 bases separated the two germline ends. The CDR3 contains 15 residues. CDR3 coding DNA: TGTGCCAGCAGCCCCGTCGGGGGGTCAGGAAACACCATATATTTT. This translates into CASSPVGGSGNTIYF.

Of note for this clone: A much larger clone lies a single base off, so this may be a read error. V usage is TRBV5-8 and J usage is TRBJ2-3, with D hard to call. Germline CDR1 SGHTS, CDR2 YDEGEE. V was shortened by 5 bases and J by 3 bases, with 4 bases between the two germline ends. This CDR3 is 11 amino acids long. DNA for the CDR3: TGTGCCAGCAGAGGTACAGATACGCAGTATTTT. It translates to CASRGTDTQYF.

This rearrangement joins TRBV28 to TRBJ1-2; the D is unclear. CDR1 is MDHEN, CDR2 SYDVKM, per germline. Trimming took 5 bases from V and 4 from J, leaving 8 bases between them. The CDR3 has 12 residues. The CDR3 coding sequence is TGTGCCAGCAGTATGGCGTCCTATGGCTACACCTTC. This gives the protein CASSMASYGYTF.

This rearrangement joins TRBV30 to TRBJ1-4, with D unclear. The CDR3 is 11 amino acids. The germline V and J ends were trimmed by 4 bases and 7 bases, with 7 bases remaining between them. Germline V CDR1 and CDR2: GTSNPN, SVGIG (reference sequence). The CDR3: CAWTVGEKLFF. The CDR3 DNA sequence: TGTGCCTGGACAGTTGGTGAAAAACTGTTTTTT.

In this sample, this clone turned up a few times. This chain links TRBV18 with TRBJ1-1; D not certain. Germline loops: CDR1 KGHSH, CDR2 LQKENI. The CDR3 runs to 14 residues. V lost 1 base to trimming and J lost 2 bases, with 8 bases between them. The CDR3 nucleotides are TGTGCCAGCTCACCACTTGGACGTAACACTGAAGCTTTCTTT. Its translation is CASSPLGRNTEAFF.

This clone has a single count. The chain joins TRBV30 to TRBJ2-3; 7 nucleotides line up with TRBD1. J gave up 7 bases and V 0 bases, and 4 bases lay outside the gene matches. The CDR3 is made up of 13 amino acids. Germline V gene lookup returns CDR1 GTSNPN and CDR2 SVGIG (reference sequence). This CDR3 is CAWSVRGQHTQYF. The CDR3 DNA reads TGTGCCTGGAGTGTAAGGGGACAGCATACGCAGTATTTT.

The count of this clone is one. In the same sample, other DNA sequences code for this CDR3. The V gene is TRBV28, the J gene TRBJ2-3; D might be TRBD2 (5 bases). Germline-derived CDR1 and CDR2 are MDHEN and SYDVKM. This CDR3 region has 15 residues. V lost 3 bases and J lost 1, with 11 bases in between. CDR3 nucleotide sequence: TGTGCCAGCAGTTTTAGTGGGAGAGGCACAGATACGCAGTATTTT. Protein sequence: CASSFSGRGTDTQYF.

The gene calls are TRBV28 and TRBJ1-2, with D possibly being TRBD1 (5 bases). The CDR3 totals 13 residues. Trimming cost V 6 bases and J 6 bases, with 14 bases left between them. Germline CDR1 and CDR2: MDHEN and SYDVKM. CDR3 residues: CASRRGGVHGYTF. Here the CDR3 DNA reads TGTGCCAGCAGACGGGGCGGTGTACATGGCTACACCTTC.